Below are 22 T cell receptor beta chains sequenced from a single sample in a study of cytomegalovirus exposure and HLA in healthy donors (dated by TCRdb to 2015 to 2018). Library construction relied on the immunoSEQ multiplex PCR assay. A mixture of 60 forward primers for TCR Vbeta segments and 13 reverse primers for TCR Jbeta segments was used in the multiplex PCR. This immuneACCESS table, as held by TCRdb, lists in-frame sequences with V and J called but not all clones. Of the missing ones, under half trace to an unresolved V gene in checked studies; the others have no known cause. This sample comprises some 140,000 clones, 70% to 85% of them detected only once. The top ten hold 6.5% of the sample. The sample taken for sequencing was PBMCs. The receptors were sampled from a man aged 35-49 years in good health and CMV-seropositive.

In its sample, this clone was seen a few times. V and J are TRBV27 and TRBJ2-7, with D possibly matching TRBD2 (5 bases). V lost 8 bases and J 7 bases, leaving 21 bases between the germline ends. CDR3 length: 14 amino acids. Per germline, CDR1 MNHEY and CDR2 SMNVEV (reference sequence). The CDR3 bases are TGTGCCAGCCGCCTTACGGGGATAGTAGGGGAGCAGTACTTC. Translating it yields CASRLTGIVGEQYF.

This CDR3 reads CASSSQGDTQYF. CDR3 DNA sequence: TGCGCCAGCAGCTCCCAGGGAGATACGCAGTATTTT. The rearrangement links TRBV5-1 to TRBJ2-3; possible D gene TRBD1, 5 bases. This CDR3 is built from 12 residues. Germline V lookup: CDR1 SGHRS, CDR2 YFSETQ. The V and J ends lost 3 bases and 5 bases respectively, with 7 bases between them.

This rearrangement joins TRBV7-2 to TRBJ2-3, with 7 bases matching TRBD2. Trimming at V came to 8 bases and at J to 2 bases, leaving 4 bases not matched to a gene. The CDR3 is made up of 13 amino acids. Germline loops: CDR1 SGHTA, CDR2 FQGNSA. Written as DNA, the CDR3 is TGTGCCAGCGGCTGGGACTACACAGATACGCAGTATTTT. Translating it yields CASGWDYTDTQYF.

The chain couples TRBV5-1 to TRBJ2-2; 11 nucleotides align to TRBD1. The CDR3 extends over 17 amino acids. V gave up 0 bases and J gave up 4 bases; unmatched junction bases: 5. Germline V lookup: CDR1 SGHRS, CDR2 YFSETQ. As DNA, the CDR3 is TGCGCCAGCAGCTTGGCGGACAGGGGGCTCGGCACCGGGGAGCTGTTTTTT. Translation: CASSLADRGLGTGELFF.

This rearrangement joins TRBV6-4 to TRBJ1-5, with D perhaps matching TRBD1 (5 bases). CDR3 length: 14 residues. Germline V gene lookup returns CDR1 MRHNA and CDR2 SNTAGT. Trimming removed 2 bases from V and 4 bases from J, with 9 bases in between. This chain's CDR3 is CASSDQPGNQPQHF. The CDR3 nucleotides read TGTGCCAGCAGTGACCAGCCAGGGAATCAGCCCCAGCATTTT.

V gene TRBV7-9 combines with J gene TRBJ2-7, with D perhaps TRBD2 (7 bases). V was cut by 7 bases and J by 3 bases, with 25 bases left in between. The germline V gene has CDR1 SEHNR and CDR2 FQNEAQ (reference sequence). The CDR3 totals 17 residues. In nucleotides, the CDR3 is TGTGCCAGCACCCCCCGGGAGGCGGGACAACGCAACTACGAGCAGTACTTC. This translates into CASTPREAGQRNYEQYF.

Of note for this clone: Distinct nucleotide sequences in the sample also encode this CDR3. The rearrangement links TRBV7-2 to TRBJ1-5, with a weak D call TRBD1 (5 bases). The CDR3 totals 12 residues. The ends were cut back, 6 bases at V and 7 bases at J, with 10 bases in the middle. Germline V gene lookup returns CDR1 SGHTA and CDR2 FQGNSA. CDR3 region: CASSYRGQPQHF. DNA of the CDR3: TGTGCCAGCAGTTATAGGGGCCAGCCCCAGCATTTT.

V and J are TRBV30 and TRBJ1-1; perhaps TRBD1 as D (6 bases). The V gene lost 8 bases and the J gene lost 1 base, with 14 bases spanning the gap. The CDR3 runs 13 residues. From germline, CDR1 is GTSNPN and CDR2 SVGIG (reference sequence). CDR3 region: CARTTGSNTEAFF. The CDR3 nucleotides read TGTGCCCGCACAACAGGGTCGAACACTGAAGCTTTCTTT.

This rearrangement joins TRBV5-6 to TRBJ2-7; 8 bases are shared with TRBD2. This CDR3 contains 16 residues. The V gene end was trimmed by 4 bases and the J gene end by 0 bases; junction bases not matched to a gene: 9. The germline V gene encodes CDR1 SGHDT and CDR2 YYEEEE. This chain's CDR3 is CASSPKLAEISYEQYF. The CDR3 bases are TGTGCCAGCAGCCCGAAACTAGCGGAAATCTCCTACGAGCAGTACTTC.

This clone has a handful of counts. This chain uses TRBV7-4 with TRBJ1-5; 7 bases line up with TRBD1. Trimming took 0 bases from V and 0 from J; bases not matched to a gene: 11. Germline loops: CDR1 SGHVT, CDR2 SQSDAQ. CDR3 length: 19 amino acids. The CDR3 region has the DNA TGTGCCAGCAGCTTAGCAAGAAATTGGACAGGCTATAGCAATCAGCCCCAGCATTTT. Residues: CASSLARNWTGYSNQPQHF.

The rearrangement joins TRBV5-1 to TRBJ2-1; D perhaps matches TRBD2 (5 bases). V lost 2 bases and J lost 7, with 10 bases in between. Per germline, CDR1 SGHRS and CDR2 YFSETQ. The CDR3 consists of 13 residues. The CDR3 sequence is CASSFTPGNEQFF. Here the CDR3 DNA reads TGCGCCAGCAGCTTCACCCCGGGGAATGAGCAGTTCTTC.

Judged by abundance, this clone is medium-sized. CDR3 in amino acids: CASSPVRITGELFF. CDR3 DNA sequence: TGCGCCAGCAGCCCGGTCCGTATCACCGGGGAGCTGTTTTTT. The rearrangement links TRBV4-1 to TRBJ2-2, with D unresolved. Per germline, CDR1 MGHRA and CDR2 YSYEKL. Trimming pared 4 bases from V and 4 bases from J, leaving 10 bases between. This CDR3 comprises 14 residues.

This chain uses TRBV6-1 with TRBJ2-7, with 8 bases lining up with TRBD2. This CDR3 is 14 amino acids long. The germline gives CDR1 MNHNS, CDR2 SASEGT. With 7 bases clipped from V and 7 bases from J, the junction kept 12 bases outside the gene matches. The DNA for the CDR3 is TGTGCCAGCACCGATCGGCAGGGCGGGAGGGAGCAGTACTTC. Its translation: CASTDRQGGREQYF.

This chain connects TRBV4-2 to TRBJ2-7; 10 nucleotides align to TRBD2. The length of the CDR3 is 15 residues. Germline V gene lookup returns CDR1 LGHNA and CDR2 YNFKEQ. With V trimmed by 4 bases and J by 3 bases, 6 bases remained unmatched. The CDR3: CASSLAGGPNYEQYF. The CDR3 region has the DNA TGTGCCAGCAGCCTAGCGGGAGGACCGAACTACGAGCAGTACTTC.

This rearrangement joins TRBV30 to TRBJ1-2; D ambiguous. V lost 1 base to trimming and J lost 7 bases, with 19 bases between them. Per the germline V gene, CDR1 is GTSNPN and CDR2 is SVGIG (reference sequence). The CDR3 covers 15 residues. This CDR3 reads CAWSAGVDGLIGYTF. The CDR3 region has the DNA TGTGCCTGGAGTGCCGGGGTAGACGGGTTAATTGGCTACACCTTC.

The chain joins TRBV18 to TRBJ2-1, with D unresolved. Germline V gene sequence: CDR1 KGHSH, CDR2 LQKENI. The CDR3 spans 11 residues. Between the trimmed V and J ends, which lost 2 bases and 14 bases, there was a span of 10 bases. DNA of the CDR3: TGTGCCAGCTCACCAGGATTAGCCGAGTTCTTC. Translated, it gives CASSPGLAEFF.

The chain carries TRBV5-1 and TRBJ2-1; TRBD1 matches 8 bases. Germline V gene sequence: CDR1 SGHRS, CDR2 YFSETQ. J gave up 1 base and V 0 bases, and 3 bases lay outside the gene matches. The CDR3 sequence is 16 residues long. CDR3 sequence (DNA): TGCGCCAGCAGCTTGGGGACAGGGACTTCCTACAATGAGCAGTTCTTC. Translating gives CASSLGTGTSYNEQFF.

This chain uses TRBV5-1 with TRBJ1-3; 9 positions match TRBD1. CDR1 is SGHRS and CDR2 is YFSETQ in the germline V gene. The CDR3 length is 16 residues. V gave up 5 bases and J gave up 0 bases; unmatched junction bases: 6. The CDR3 loop is CASRDRGQDSGNTIYF. The CDR3 nucleotides read TGCGCCAGCAGGGACAGGGGTCAAGACTCTGGAAACACCATATATTTT. The complete variable domain, with remaining parts taken from reference TRBV5-1 and TRBJ1-3, reads KAGVTQTPRYLIKTRGQQVTLSCSPISGHRSVSWYQQTPGQGLQFLFEYFSETQRNKGNFPGRFSGRQFSNSRSEMNVSTLELGDSALYLCASRDRGQDSGNTIYFGEGSWLTVV.

The chain is built from TRBV29-1 and TRBJ2-5; TRBD1 is a possible D gene (5 bases). CDR1 is SQVTM, CDR2 ANQGSEA, per germline. This CDR3 has 13 residues. V shed 4 bases and J shed 3 bases, with 12 bases lying between them. The CDR3 is CSVVGQVKETQYF. Here the CDR3 DNA reads TGCAGCGTTGTGGGGCAGGTTAAAGAGACCCAGTACTTC. The full variable domain, rest sourced from reference TRBV29-1 and TRBJ2-5, is SAVISQKPSRDICQRGTSLTIQCQVDSQVTMMFWYRQQPGQSLTLIATANQGSEATYESGFVIDKFPISRPNLTFSTLTVSNMSPEDSSIYLCSVVGQVKETQYFGPGTRLLVL.

This clone was seen a handful of times. The rearrangement links TRBV5-6 to TRBJ2-7; maybe TRBD1 (5 bases). Deletions cut 4 bases from V and 2 bases from J, with 13 bases between. The germline CDR1 and CDR2 sequences are SGHDT and YYEEEE. The CDR3 length is 14 residues. The CDR3 spells CASSTGFRAYEQYF. In nucleotides, the CDR3 is TGTGCCAGCAGCACAGGATTTCGGGCCTACGAGCAGTACTTC.

The V gene is TRBV28, the J gene TRBJ2-5, with 10 positions matching TRBD2. CDR1 MDHEN and CDR2 SYDVKM come from the germline V gene. CDR3 size: 14 residues. Trimming removed 5 bases from V and 6 bases from J; junction bases left unmatched: 6. The CDR3 coding sequence is TGTGCCAGCAGTGACGGGACTAGCGATAAGACCCAGTACTTC. Protein: CASSDGTSDKTQYF.

This clone appeared once. The chain carries TRBV28 and TRBJ1-2; TRBD1 aligns across 9 bases. V gave up 3 bases and J gave up 8 bases; unmatched junction bases: 7. CDR3 length: 14 residues. Germline V lookup: CDR1 MDHEN, CDR2 SYDVKM. The CDR3 sequence is CASSLPTGGRGYTF. CDR3 coding DNA: TGTGCCAGCAGTTTGCCGACAGGGGGGCGGGGCTACACCTTC.